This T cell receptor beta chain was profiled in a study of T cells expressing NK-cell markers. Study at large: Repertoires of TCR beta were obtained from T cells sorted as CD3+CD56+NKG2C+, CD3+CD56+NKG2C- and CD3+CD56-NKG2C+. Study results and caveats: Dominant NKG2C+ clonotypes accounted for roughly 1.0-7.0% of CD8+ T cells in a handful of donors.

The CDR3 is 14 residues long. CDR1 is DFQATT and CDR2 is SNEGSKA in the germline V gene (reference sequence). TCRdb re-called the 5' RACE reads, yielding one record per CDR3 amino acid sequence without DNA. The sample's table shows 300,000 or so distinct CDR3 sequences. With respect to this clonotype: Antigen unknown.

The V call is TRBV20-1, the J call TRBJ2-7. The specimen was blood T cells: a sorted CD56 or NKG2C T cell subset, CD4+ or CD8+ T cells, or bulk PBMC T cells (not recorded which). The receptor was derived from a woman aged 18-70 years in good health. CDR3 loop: CSAQILAENYEQYF.